The 27 T cell receptor beta chains in this list originate from one sample, sequenced in a study of spatial heterogeneity in lung cancer. Study-wide points: The study found that expanded intratumoral alpha and beta TCR counts tracked tumor mutation counts.

Time point reported: sample taken at primary tumor resection. What these receptors recognize is not known. Each CDR3 protein gets one entry after TCRdb re-called the 5' RACE reads with MiXCR. The sample records roughly 3,500 distinct CDR3 sequences, roughly 5.6% being singletons. The sequencing here drew on lung tumor tissue, taken at surgery. These TCRs come from a female donor with early-stage non-small cell lung cancer.

The rearrangement uses TRBV6-5 and TRBJ2-5; a possible D gene is TRBD2 (6 bases). The germline V gene encodes CDR1 MNHEY and CDR2 SVGAGI. The V end was cut by 6 bases, the J end by 2 bases, with 19 bases between. The CDR3 consists of 16 residues. The CDR3 sequence is CASRDRGGPNQETQYF. CDR3 bases: TGTGCCAGCAGGGACCGGGGAGGACCTAATCAAGAGACCCAGTACTTC.

This clonotype is medium-sized by share. The V gene is TRBV5-8, the J gene TRBJ2-4, with D possibly TRBD2 on 6 matching bases. The CDR3 covers 17 residues. Germline V gene lookup returns CDR1 SGHTS and CDR2 YDEGEE. With 4 bases removed from V and 0 bases from J, the gap between germline ends came to 17 bases. CDR3 sequence: CASSTGTLNLAKNIQYF. The CDR3 bases are TGTGCCAGCAGCACCGGGACTCTAAATTTAGCCAAAAACATTCAGTACTTC.

This clonotype is medium-sized (0.01 to 0.1%). The V gene is TRBV10-3, the J gene TRBJ2-7; D gene ambiguous. The CDR3 runs to 13 residues. The germline V and J ends were trimmed by 4 bases and 2 bases, with 9 bases remaining between them. CDR1 and CDR2 from the germline V gene are ENHRY and SYGVKD. The CDR3 DNA is TGTGCCATCAGTGTGACTGGCCCCTACGAGCAGTACTTC. Residues: CAISVTGPYEQYF.

This clonotype is judged medium-sized. The chain uses TRBV7-2 and TRBJ2-6; D is perhaps TRBD1 (5 bases). The length of the CDR3 is 17 residues. V shed 1 base and J shed 4 bases, with 14 bases lying between them. Germline V gene data show CDR1 as SGHTA and CDR2 as FQGNSA. CDR3 loop: CASSLDSAGRGANVLTF. CDR3 DNA sequence: TGTGCCAGCAGCTTAGACAGTGCAGGGCGAGGGGCCAACGTCCTGACTTTC.

This clonotype is medium-sized within its sample. The gene calls are TRBV7-8 and TRBJ1-6, with no clear D. V gave up 6 bases and J gave up 5 bases, with 5 bases separating them. This CDR3 has 12 amino acids. CDR1 is SGHVS, CDR2 FQNEAQ, per germline. CDR3 bases: TGTGCCAGCAGAAGTGATAATTCACCCCTCCACTTT. Translating it yields CASRSDNSPLHF.

By share of the sample, this clonotype is medium-sized. The rearrangement uses TRBV10-1 and TRBJ2-1, with D possibly being TRBD2 (6 bases). The CDR3 runs 15 residues. Germline V lookup: CDR1 WNHNN, CDR2 SYGVQD (reference sequence). V was cut by 4 bases and J by 0 bases, with 10 bases left in between. CDR3 amino acids: CASSGAGSSYNEQFF. DNA of the CDR3: TGCGCCAGCAGTGGAGCCGGGAGCTCCTACAATGAGCAGTTCTTC.

Only a few counts were recorded for this clonotype. This chain links TRBV7-6 with TRBJ2-5; D remains ambiguous. V lost 5 bases to trimming and J lost 2 bases, with 15 bases between them. Germline-derived CDR1 and CDR2 are SGHVS and FNYEAQ. The CDR3 is 15 residues long. The CDR3 region is CASSTRPDGQETQYF. In DNA form, the CDR3 reads TGTGCCAGCAGCACCCGACCCGACGGACAAGAGACCCAGTACTTC.

This clonotype is medium-sized. This chain connects TRBV6-4 to TRBJ1-1; D unresolved. Germline loops: CDR1 MRHNA, CDR2 SNTAGT. The CDR3 loop spans 13 amino acids. Trimming shortened V by 6 bases and J by 5 bases, and 13 bases separated the two germline ends. CDR3 DNA: TGTGCCAGCAGCGAACTCCCCTGGACTGAAGCTTTCTTT. As protein: CASSELPWTEAFF.

The chain recombines TRBV14 with TRBJ2-7; possible D gene TRBD2, 5 bases. Germline-derived CDR1 and CDR2 are SGHDN and FVKESK. V dropped 0 bases and J dropped 6 bases, with 9 bases sitting between them. The CDR3 has 13 amino acids. The CDR3 loop reads CASSQERGSEQYF. For the CDR3, the DNA is TGTGCCAGCAGCCAAGAACGGGGATCCGAGCAGTACTTC.

This clonotype was recorded many times. V usage is TRBV11-2 and J usage is TRBJ2-5, with 9 bases aligning to TRBD1. The J segment lost 7 bases and the V segment lost 1 base, leaving 7 bases of the junction unmatched. This CDR3 has 15 residues. Germline V gene data show CDR1 as SGHAT and CDR2 as FQNNGV. The DNA for the CDR3 is TGTGCCAGCAGCTTAGGCCCGGGACAGGGAAGGACCCAGTACTTC. Protein product: CASSLGPGQGRTQYF.

This clonotype qualifies as medium-sized. This chain joins TRBV11-1 and TRBJ2-1; 8 bases are shared with TRBD1. Germline V gene data show CDR1 as SGHAT and CDR2 as FQDESV (reference sequence). The CDR3 covers 15 residues. With V trimmed by 2 bases and J by 7 bases, 7 bases remained unmatched. CDR3: CASSLNGQGANEQFF. CDR3 bases: TGTGCCAGCAGCTTAAATGGACAGGGCGCGAATGAGCAGTTCTTC.

This clonotype counts as medium-sized. The rearrangement uses TRBV9 and TRBJ2-1; TRBD2 matches 12 bases. Germline V CDR1 and CDR2: SGDLS, YYNGEE. The CDR3 is made up of 18 amino acids. Losses at the gene ends were 0 bases for V and 8 bases for J; bases not matched to a gene: 12. CDR3 amino acids: CASSVGPTTSGRGDEQFF. DNA for the CDR3: TGTGCCAGCAGCGTAGGCCCCACGACTAGCGGGAGAGGGGATGAGCAGTTCTTC.

This clonotype is classed as medium-sized (0.01 to 0.1%). The chain is built from TRBV7-9 and TRBJ1-2, with D unclear. This CDR3 is 19 amino acids long. V was trimmed by 1 base and J by 2 bases, leaving 23 bases between them. Germline V gives CDR1 SEHNR, CDR2 FQNEAQ (reference sequence). The CDR3, as DNA: TGTGCCAGCAGCTTAGTACCCCTCCTCCCGAGACACAGAAACTATGGCTACACCTTC. Its protein product is CASSLVPLLPRHRNYGYTF.

In its sample, this clonotype was seen many times. The V and J genes are TRBV29-1 and TRBJ2-5; D unclear. Trimming removed 2 bases at V and 5 bases at J, with 12 bases between. CDR3 size: 13 residues. CDR1 is SQVTM, CDR2 ANQGSEA, per germline. The CDR3, as DNA: TGCAGCGTTGAAAGATCGTCTGGGGAGACCCAGTACTTC. It specifies CSVERSSGETQYF.

By frequency in the sample, this clonotype is medium-sized. J is TRBJ1-1 and V is TRBV2; 7 bases match TRBD1. V shed 6 bases, J shed 1 base, and the junction held 5 bases outside the gene matches. Per germline, CDR1 SNHLY and CDR2 FYNNEI. This CDR3 region has 14 residues. CDR3 region: CASSLQGPNTEAFF. For the CDR3, the DNA is TGTGCCAGCAGCTTACAGGGGCCGAACACTGAAGCTTTCTTT.

At least ten counts were recorded for this clonotype. The chain couples TRBV20-1 to TRBJ1-1, with D uncertain. The CDR3 length is 10 residues. Trimming cost V 3 bases and J 11 bases, with 10 bases left between them. CDR1 is DFQATT, CDR2 SNEGSKA, per germline (reference sequence). The CDR3 protein is CSARAGDAFF. In DNA form, the CDR3 reads TGCAGTGCTAGGGCCGGCGATGCTTTCTTT.

By its share, this clonotype is medium-sized. The V and J genes are TRBV27 and TRBJ2-1; 7 positions agree with TRBD1. The CDR3 contains 16 residues. Germline-derived CDR1 and CDR2 are MNHEY and SMNVEV (reference sequence). J gave up 0 bases and V 10 bases, and 12 bases lay outside the gene matches. In DNA, the CDR3 is TGTGCCAACGCGATTACCCGACAGGGCTCCTACAATGAGCAGTTCTTC. Translated: CANAITRQGSYNEQFF.

This clonotype is categorized as medium-sized. The genes are TRBV6-2 or TRBV6-3 and TRBJ1-2, with 12 bases aligning to TRBD1. This CDR3 comprises 15 residues. Germline loops: CDR1 MNHEY, CDR2 SVGEGT. The V and J ends lost 2 bases and 7 bases, in that order; junction bases with no gene match: 5. The CDR3 nucleotides are TGTGCCAGCAGTTACCGGGACAGGGGGCGTGGTGGCTACACCTTC. Protein sequence: CASSYRDRGRGGYTF.

This clonotype was seen ten or more times. The gene calls are TRBV10-3 and TRBJ1-2, with D uncertain. Trimming pared 2 bases from V and 4 bases from J, leaving 5 bases between. CDR3 length: 12 amino acids. The V gene's germline CDR1 is ENHRY and CDR2 SYGVKD. CDR3 DNA sequence: TGTGCCATCAGTGAGACAGTCTATGGCTACACCTTC. It specifies CAISETVYGYTF.

This clonotype is medium-sized in the sample. Mismatch with germline at one junction end may stem from a read error. The chain recombines TRBV3-1 with TRBJ1-1; D unresolved. The CDR3 runs to 16 residues. Germline V CDR1 and CDR2: LGHDT, YNNKEL (reference sequence). The CDR3 region is CASTQSGSKGRTEAFF. The CDR3 DNA reads as TGTGCCAGCACCCAATCCGGGTCAAAAGGGCGTACTGAAGCTTTCTTT.

By its share, this clonotype is medium-sized. The V and J genes are TRBV6-6 and TRBJ1-3; no reliable D call. Trimming stripped 4 bases from V and 7 bases from J, with 11 bases between. The CDR3 covers 13 residues. Germline lookup yields CDR1 MNHNY and CDR2 SVGAGI (reference sequence). The chain's CDR3 is CASSSSATNTIYF. The CDR3 DNA reads as TGTGCCAGCAGTTCCTCCGCTACGAACACCATATATTTT.

This clonotype was seen many times. The chain is built from TRBV6-1 and TRBJ2-3; TRBD2 agrees at 9 bases. V shed 1 base, J shed 2 bases, and the junction held 7 bases outside the gene matches. CDR1 MNHNS and CDR2 SASEGT come from the germline V gene. This CDR3 is 17 amino acids long. CDR3 in amino acids: CASSEVHSGGPTDTQYF. CDR3 nucleotides: TGTGCCAGCAGTGAAGTCCATAGCGGGGGACCCACAGATACGCAGTATTTT.

The chain carries TRBV12-3 or TRBV12-4 and TRBJ1-3; the D gene is possibly TRBD1 (6 bases). CDR3 length: 15 amino acids. V lost 5 bases and J 3 bases, leaving 14 bases between the germline ends. CDR3 residues: CASSNGRGYGNTIYF. Written as DNA, the CDR3 is TGTGCCAGCAGTAACGGCAGGGGTTATGGAAACACCATATATTTT.

This clonotype is medium-sized within its sample. The rearrangement joins TRBV5-1 to TRBJ2-3; tentatively, D is TRBD2 (5 bases). This CDR3 contains 15 residues. The V gene lost 3 bases and the J gene lost 0 bases, with 11 bases spanning the gap. Per the germline V gene, CDR1 is SGHRS and CDR2 is YFSETQ. The CDR3 loop reads CASSSHTGSTDTQYF. In nucleotides, the CDR3 is TGCGCCAGCAGCTCGCATACGGGGAGCACAGATACGCAGTATTTT. Full variable domain (remainder filled in from reference TRBV5-1 and TRBJ2-3): KAGVTQTPRYLIKTRGQQVTLSCSPISGHRSVSWYQQTPGQGLQFLFEYFSETQRNKGNFPGRFSGRQFSNSRSEMNVSTLELGDSALYLCASSSHTGSTDTQYFGPGTRLTVL.

This clonotype counts as medium-sized. This chain connects TRBV4-3 to TRBJ2-2; 11 nucleotides match TRBD2. Trimming removed 1 base from V and 3 bases from J; junction bases left unmatched: 7. From germline, CDR1 is LGHNA and CDR2 YSLEER. The CDR3 spans 18 residues. The CDR3 here is CASSQVALAGGYTGELFF. DNA of the CDR3: TGCGCCAGCAGCCAAGTCGCCCTAGCGGGAGGATACACCGGGGAGCTGTTTTTT.

The chain has TRBV5-6 and TRBJ2-2; D is perhaps TRBD1 or TRBD2 (5 bases each). The CDR3 extends over 14 amino acids. Germline loops: CDR1 SGHDT, CDR2 YYEEEE. Trimming took off 7 bases at V and 5 bases at J, with 15 bases between the two ends. The CDR3 coding sequence is TGTGCCAGCGGAACCGGGACGAGAACCGGGGAGCTGTTTTTT. This encodes CASGTGTRTGELFF.

This clonotype rates as medium-sized (0.01 to 0.1%). The V call is TRBV12-3 or TRBV12-4, the J call TRBJ2-7, with 7 nucleotides matching TRBD2. The CDR3 contains 14 residues. J lost 2 bases, V lost 1 base, and 2 bases had no gene match. The chain's CDR3 is CASSLGRGAYEQYF. The CDR3 nucleotides read TGTGCCAGCAGTTTAGGTCGGGGGGCCTACGAGCAGTACTTC.